The 20 T cell receptor beta chains below all came from one sample that was sequenced in a study of Graves' ophthalmopathy and Graves' hyperthyroidism. Amplified TCR beta CDR3 regions were obtained using RNA transcripts as template. HTBI-primed RT-PCR formed the first round, and a multiplex PCR formed the second. One entry per CDR3 protein results from TCRdb running MiXCR on the multiplex PCR reads. Altogether a few hundred thousand distinct CDR3 sequences are present, approximately 15% being singletons, with the ten largest covering approximately 7%. Sequencing was performed on peripheral blood. These receptors all come from a woman under 30 with stable Graves' hyperthyroidism.

The sample holds many counts of this clonotype. The V call is TRBV6-1, the J call TRBJ2-7; D is undetermined. V was clipped by 0 bases and J by 2 bases, with 5 bases between them. The CDR3 is 13 amino acids. Germline lookup yields CDR1 MNHNS and CDR2 SASEGT. CDR3 nucleotide sequence: TGTGCCAGCAGTGAAGCCGGCACCTACGAGCAGTACTTC. It encodes CASSEAGTYEQYF.

This clonotype was observed once. The genes are TRBV25-1 and TRBJ2-7, with D perhaps being TRBD1 or TRBD2 (7 bases each). The V gene's germline CDR1 is MGHDK and CDR2 SYGVNS. This CDR3 has 16 residues. V lost 4 bases, J lost 3 bases, and 19 bases lay in between. CDR3 sequence reads: CASSVGGGQSLYEQYF. The CDR3 nucleotides read TGTGCCAGCAGTGTGGGAGGGGGACAGTCACTCTACGAGCAGTACTTC.

The chain links TRBV9 to TRBJ1-2; D might be TRBD1 (6 bases). With 5 bases removed from V and 7 bases from J, the gap between germline ends came to 12 bases. CDR3 length: 12 amino acids. Germline V gene sequence: CDR1 SGDLS, CDR2 YYNGEE. CDR3 sequence reads: CASSPGDSGYTF. For the CDR3, the DNA is TGTGCCAGCAGTCCAGGGGATTCTGGCTACACCTTC.

At least ten counts were recorded for this clonotype. V usage is TRBV11-2 and J usage is TRBJ2-2, with 8 bases aligning to TRBD1. V gave up 6 bases and J gave up 1 base; unmatched junction bases: 7. The CDR3 contains 16 residues. Germline V CDR1 and CDR2: SGHAT, FQNNGV. The CDR3 spells CASRETGTGNTGELFF. The CDR3 region has the DNA TGTGCCAGCAGGGAGACCGGGACAGGGAACACCGGGGAGCTGTTTTTT.

This clonotype appeared many times. The CDR3 DNA reads as TGCGCCAGCAGCCGAACCGGGACAGGGATCTACGAGCAGTACTTC. It codes for CASSRTGTGIYEQYF. The J gene is TRBJ2-7, the V gene TRBV5-1; TRBD1 aligns across 9 bases. Unmatched junction bases numbered 8, after V lost 4 bases and J lost 3 bases. Looked up from germline, CDR1 is SGHRS and CDR2 is YFSETQ. The CDR3 loop spans 15 amino acids.

This clonotype was detected ten times or more. This sequence joins TRBV15 and TRBJ2-2; TRBD2 might be the D (6 bases). Trimming took 2 bases from V and 5 from J, leaving 12 bases between them. The length of the CDR3 is 15 residues. The germline CDR1 and CDR2 sequences are LNHNV and YYDKDF (reference sequence). The CDR3 is CATSRFREVTGELFF. CDR3 DNA sequence: TGTGCCACCAGCAGATTCAGGGAGGTGACCGGGGAGCTGTTTTTT.

The DNA of the CDR3 is TGTGCCAGCAGCACCGAGGGACACCGGTACACTGAAGCTTTCTTT. Its protein is CASSTEGHRYTEAFF. The chain uses TRBV6-1 and TRBJ1-1; possible D gene TRBD1, 6 bases. The CDR3 spans 15 residues. V lost 6 bases, J lost 3 bases, and 17 bases lay in between. The germline V gene encodes CDR1 MNHNS and CDR2 SASEGT.

This clonotype was observed many times. The V and J genes are TRBV27 and TRBJ1-1, with D perhaps TRBD1 (5 bases). Trimming removed 1 base from V and 1 base from J, with 13 bases in between. Germline V gives CDR1 MNHEY, CDR2 SMNVEV (reference sequence). The CDR3 has 16 amino acids. The CDR3 region is CASSLLGPTGNTEAFF. CDR3 nucleotides: TGTGCCAGCAGTTTATTAGGCCCCACAGGGAACACTGAAGCTTTCTTT.

This clonotype has ten or more counts. The CDR3: CATNPRGTGELFF. In DNA, the CDR3 is TGTGCCACCAACCCCAGAGGGACCGGGGAGCTGTTTTTT. J is TRBJ2-2 and V is TRBV24-1, with D possibly matching TRBD2 (5 bases). Trimming left V 8 bases short and J 5 bases short, with 11 bases between. Germline V gene data show CDR1 as KGHDR and CDR2 as SFDVKD. This CDR3 comprises 13 residues.

At least ten counts were recorded for this clonotype. CDR3 residues: CASSYMGRTEYTEAFF. The CDR3 DNA reads as TGTGCCAGCAGTTACATGGGACGAACGGAGTACACTGAAGCTTTCTTT. The chain has TRBV6-5 and TRBJ1-1; TRBD1 might be the D (5 bases). Trimming took 2 bases from V and 3 from J, leaving 16 bases between them. The CDR3 has 16 amino acids. Germline-derived CDR1 and CDR2 are MNHEY and SVGAGI.

CDR3 coding DNA: TGTGCCTGCAATTTATTAAGTACTCTGAACACTGAAGCTTTCTTT. Its protein is CACNLLSTLNTEAFF. The chain links TRBV27 to TRBJ1-1; the D is unclear. The CDR3 has 15 residues. Trimming took 11 bases from V and 0 from J, leaving 19 bases between them. Germline CDR1 and CDR2: MNHEY and SMNVEV (reference sequence).

In its sample, this clonotype was seen many times. The rearrangement joins TRBV6-2 or TRBV6-3 to TRBJ1-1; 9 bases fit TRBD1. The CDR3 loop spans 16 amino acids. Trimming at V came to 2 bases and at J to 0 bases, leaving 4 bases not matched to a gene. Germline V gene sequence: CDR1 MNHEY, CDR2 SVGEGT. The CDR3, as DNA: TGTGCCAGCAGTTACGGACAGGGGAACATGAACACTGAAGCTTTCTTT. This gives the protein CASSYGQGNMNTEAFF.

The chain couples TRBV12-5 to TRBJ1-1, with a tentative D call TRBD1 (5 bases). V lost 4 bases and J 1 base, leaving 19 bases between the germline ends. The CDR3 runs to 17 residues. Germline V lookup: CDR1 LGHNT, CDR2 FRNRAP. The CDR3 region is CASGSPTLDSQNTEAFF. CDR3 DNA: TGTGCTAGTGGTTCCCCTACCCTTGACAGCCAGAACACTGAAGCTTTCTTT.

This clonotype has a count of ten or more. The CDR3 ends on some other residue instead of the conserved phenylalanine or tryptophan, so this is likely a read error. The V call is TRBV7-8, the J call TRBJ1-1; tentatively, D is TRBD1 (5 bases). The CDR3 runs to 14 residues. Germline V gives CDR1 SGHVS, CDR2 FQNEAQ. V was clipped by 3 bases and J by 0 bases, with 8 bases between them. The CDR3 protein is CASSFTGLNTEAFL. The CDR3 DNA reads TGTGCCAGCAGCTTCACAGGATTGAACACTGAAGCTTTCCTT.

The chain links TRBV10-1 to TRBJ2-5; 14 nucleotides line up with TRBD2. Trimming cost V 6 bases and J 5 bases; bases outside gene matches: 8. The germline gives CDR1 WNHNN, CDR2 SYGVQD (reference sequence). The CDR3 loop spans 16 amino acids. CDR3 in DNA: TGCGCCAGCAGCCCAGGGACTAGCGGGAGTGGTGAGACCCAGTACTTC. It encodes CASSPGTSGSGETQYF.

The sample holds many counts of this clonotype. The chain couples TRBV10-2 to TRBJ2-5, with 8 bases that match TRBD2. The V segment lost 3 bases and the J segment 3 bases; nucleotides outside the gene matches: 6. The CDR3 length is 15 residues. Germline assignment: CDR1 WSHSY and CDR2 SAAADI. CDR3 residues: CASSDVRGVKETQYF. CDR3 sequence (DNA): TGCGCCAGCAGTGATGTGCGGGGGGTGAAAGAGACCCAGTACTTC.

This clonotype has a count of ten or more. V is TRBV11-1 and J is TRBJ1-2; D might be TRBD1 (6 bases). This CDR3 is built from 16 residues. Per the germline V gene, CDR1 is SGHAT and CDR2 is FQDESV (reference sequence). V lost 5 bases, J lost 4 bases, and 20 bases lay in between. The CDR3 DNA reads TGTGCCAGCAGCCTGGGCCCCAGGGGTGGGGGCTATGGCTACACCTTC. It codes for CASSLGPRGGGYGYTF.

This clonotype was picked up many times. The CDR3 coding sequence is TGTGCCAGTAGTACGCACGCCGGCTCCGGGACAGGGGGAACACCCCTCCACTTT. Translating gives CASSTHAGSGTGGTPLHF. The chain links TRBV19 to TRBJ1-6; 11 nucleotides agree with TRBD1. The trim removed 4 bases at V and 11 bases at J, leaving 16 bases unmatched. The germline V gene has CDR1 LNHDA and CDR2 SQIVND (reference sequence). This CDR3 spans 18 amino acids.

This clonotype showed up many times. The gene calls are TRBV4-1 and TRBJ1-1, with a tentative D call TRBD1 (6 bases). In germline, CDR1 is MGHRA, CDR2 YSYEKL. V lost 5 bases and J lost 2, with 15 bases in between. This CDR3 contains 15 residues. The CDR3 here is CASSTAAGGNTEAFF. The CDR3 nucleotides read TGCGCCAGCAGCACCGCTGCGGGGGGCAACACTGAAGCTTTCTTT.

The table lists this clonotype with many counts. The V and J genes are TRBV4-1 and TRBJ1-1; D is undetermined. V shed 3 bases and J shed 7 bases, with 18 bases lying between them. Germline V lookup: CDR1 MGHRA, CDR2 YSYEKL. The CDR3 runs 15 residues. CDR3 amino acids: CASSHPSRTRREAFF. CDR3 bases: TGCGCCAGCAGCCACCCCTCCCGGACCCGTCGTGAAGCTTTCTTT.